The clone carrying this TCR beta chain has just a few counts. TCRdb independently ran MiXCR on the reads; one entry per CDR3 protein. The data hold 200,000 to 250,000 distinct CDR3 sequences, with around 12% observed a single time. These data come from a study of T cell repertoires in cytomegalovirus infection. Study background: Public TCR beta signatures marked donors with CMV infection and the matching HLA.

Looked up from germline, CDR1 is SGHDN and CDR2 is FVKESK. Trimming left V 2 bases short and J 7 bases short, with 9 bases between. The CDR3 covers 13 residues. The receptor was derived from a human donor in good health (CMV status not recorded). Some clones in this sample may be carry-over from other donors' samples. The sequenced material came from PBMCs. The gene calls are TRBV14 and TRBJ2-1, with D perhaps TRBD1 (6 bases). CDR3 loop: CASSQQQGNEQFF. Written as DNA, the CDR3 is TGTGCCAGCAGCCAACAACAGGGTAATGAGCAGTTCTTC.